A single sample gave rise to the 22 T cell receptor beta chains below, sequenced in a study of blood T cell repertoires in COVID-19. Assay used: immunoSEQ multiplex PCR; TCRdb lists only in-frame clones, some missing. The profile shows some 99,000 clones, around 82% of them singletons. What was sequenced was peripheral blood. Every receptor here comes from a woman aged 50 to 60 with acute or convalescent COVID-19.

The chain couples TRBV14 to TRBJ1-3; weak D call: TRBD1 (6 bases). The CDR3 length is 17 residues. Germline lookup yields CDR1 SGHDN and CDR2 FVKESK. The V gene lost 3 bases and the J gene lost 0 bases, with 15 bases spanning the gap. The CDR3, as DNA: TGTGCCAGCAGCCAGCTCTACCCAGGGGCCTCTGGAAACACCATATATTTT. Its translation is CASSQLYPGASGNTIYF.

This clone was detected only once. The DNA for the CDR3 is TGCGCCAGCAGTGCGAACTCGGACAGGCCCGGGTTCGCCGAGCAGTACTTC. As protein: CASSANSDRPGFAEQYF. The rearrangement links TRBV10-1 to TRBJ2-7; 7 positions match TRBD1. From germline, CDR1 is WNHNN and CDR2 SYGVQD (reference sequence). The trim removed 4 bases at V and 6 bases at J, leaving 18 bases unmatched. The CDR3 has 17 amino acids.

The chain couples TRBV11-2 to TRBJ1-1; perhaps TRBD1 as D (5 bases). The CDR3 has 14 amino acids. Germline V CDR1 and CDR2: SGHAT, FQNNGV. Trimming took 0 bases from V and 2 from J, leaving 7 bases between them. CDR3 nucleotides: TGTGCCAGCAGCTTAGATTGGACAAACACTGAAGCTTTCTTT. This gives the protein CASSLDWTNTEAFF. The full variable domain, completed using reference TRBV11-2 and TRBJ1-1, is EAGVAQSPRYKIIEKRQSVAFWCNPISGHATLYWYQQILGQGPKLLIQFQNNGVVDDSQLPKDRFSAERLKGVDSTLKIQPAKLEDSAVYLCASSLDWTNTEAFFGQGTRLTVV.

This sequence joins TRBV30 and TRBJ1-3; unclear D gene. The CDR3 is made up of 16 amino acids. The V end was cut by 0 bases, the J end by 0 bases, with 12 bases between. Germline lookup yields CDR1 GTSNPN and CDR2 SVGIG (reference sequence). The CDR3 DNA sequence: TGTGCCTGGAGTGTAGTCGGAGGGAGCTCTGGAAACACCATATATTTT. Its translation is CAWSVVGGSSGNTIYF.

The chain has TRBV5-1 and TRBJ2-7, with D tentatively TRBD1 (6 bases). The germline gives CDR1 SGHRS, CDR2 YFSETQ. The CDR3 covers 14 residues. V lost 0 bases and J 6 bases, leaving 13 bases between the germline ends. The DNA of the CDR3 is TGCGCCAGCAGCTTGGGGGGGCCGTACTCCGAGCAGTACTTC. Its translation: CASSLGGPYSEQYF.

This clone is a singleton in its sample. The CDR3 loop reads CASSNGTGVLYGYTF. CDR3 nucleotides: TGTGCCAGTAGTAACGGGACAGGGGTACTCTATGGCTACACCTTC. The chain carries TRBV19 and TRBJ1-2; TRBD1 matches 10 bases. Germline loops: CDR1 LNHDA, CDR2 SQIVND (reference sequence). The CDR3 totals 15 residues. V lost 4 bases, J lost 4 bases, and 6 bases stayed unmatched.

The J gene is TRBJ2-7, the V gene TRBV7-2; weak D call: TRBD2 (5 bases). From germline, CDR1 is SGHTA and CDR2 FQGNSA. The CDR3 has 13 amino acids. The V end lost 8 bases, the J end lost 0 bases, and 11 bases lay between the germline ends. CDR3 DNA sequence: TGTGCCAGCGTTGAGCGGATCTCCTACGAGCAGTACTTC. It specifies CASVERISYEQYF.

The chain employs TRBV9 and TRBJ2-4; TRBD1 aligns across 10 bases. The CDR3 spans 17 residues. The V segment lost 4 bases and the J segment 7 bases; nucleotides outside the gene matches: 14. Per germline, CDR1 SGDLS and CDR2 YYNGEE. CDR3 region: CASSRQGALGQTNIQYF. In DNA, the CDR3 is TGTGCCAGCAGCCGACAGGGGGCGTTGGGGCAAACCAACATTCAGTACTTC.

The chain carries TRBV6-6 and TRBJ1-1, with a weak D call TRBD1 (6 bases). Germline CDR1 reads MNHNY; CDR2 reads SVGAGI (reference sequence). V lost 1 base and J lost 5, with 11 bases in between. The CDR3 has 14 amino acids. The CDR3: CASSYLQGGTEAFF. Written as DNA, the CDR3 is TGTGCCAGCAGTTACTTACAGGGAGGGACTGAAGCTTTCTTT.

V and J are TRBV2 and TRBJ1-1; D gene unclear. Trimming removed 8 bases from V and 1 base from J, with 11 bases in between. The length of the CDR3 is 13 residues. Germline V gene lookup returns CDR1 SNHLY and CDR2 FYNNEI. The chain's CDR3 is CASLAQQNTEAFF. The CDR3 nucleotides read TGTGCCAGCCTCGCACAGCAGAACACTGAAGCTTTCTTT. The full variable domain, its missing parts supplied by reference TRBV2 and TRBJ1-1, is EPEVTQTPSHQVTQMGQEVILRCVPISNHLYFYWYRQILGQKVEFLVSFYNNEISEKSEIFDDQFSVERPDGSNFTLKIRSTKLEDSAMYFCASLAQQNTEAFFGQGTRLTVV.

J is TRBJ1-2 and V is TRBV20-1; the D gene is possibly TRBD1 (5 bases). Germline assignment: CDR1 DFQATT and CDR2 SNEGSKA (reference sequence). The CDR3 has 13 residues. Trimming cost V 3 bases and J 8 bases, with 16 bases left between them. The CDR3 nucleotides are TGCAGTGCTAGTCGGGGACTTACCGGGGGCTACACCTTC. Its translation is CSASRGLTGGYTF.

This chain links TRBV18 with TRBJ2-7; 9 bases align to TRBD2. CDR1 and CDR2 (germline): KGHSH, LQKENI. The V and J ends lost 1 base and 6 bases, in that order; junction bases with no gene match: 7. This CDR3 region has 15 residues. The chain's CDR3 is CASSPRLAGNGEQYF. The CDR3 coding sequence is TGTGCCAGCTCACCACGGCTAGCGGGGAACGGCGAGCAGTACTTC.

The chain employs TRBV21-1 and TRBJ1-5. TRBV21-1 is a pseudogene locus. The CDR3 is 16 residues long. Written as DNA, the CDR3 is TGTGCCAGCAATCCCCCTAGGTCCCAAACTGATCAGCCCCAGCATTTT. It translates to CASNPPRSQTDQPQHF.

The CDR3 DNA reads TGTGCCAGCAGTTTACAGGGGGCAGTGGGCAATCAGCCCCAGCATTTT. Its protein product is CASSLQGAVGNQPQHF. The chain joins TRBV6-5 to TRBJ1-5, with 9 bases matching TRBD1. V shed 4 bases and J 2 bases; nucleotides not matched to a gene: 6. The CDR3 spans 16 residues. Germline lookup yields CDR1 MNHEY and CDR2 SVGAGI.

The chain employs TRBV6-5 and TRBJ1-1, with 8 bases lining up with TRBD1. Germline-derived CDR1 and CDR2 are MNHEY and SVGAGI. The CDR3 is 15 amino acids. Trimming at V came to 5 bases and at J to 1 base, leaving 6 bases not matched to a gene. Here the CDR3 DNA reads TGTGCCAGCAGTCTCCAGGGGGCTAGGAACACTGAAGCTTTCTTT. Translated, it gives CASSLQGARNTEAFF.

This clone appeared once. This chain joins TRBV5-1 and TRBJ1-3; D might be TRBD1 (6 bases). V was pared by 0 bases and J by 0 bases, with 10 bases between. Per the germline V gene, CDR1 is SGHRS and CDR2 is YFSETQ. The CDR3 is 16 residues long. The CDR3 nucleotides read TGCGCCAGCAGCTTGGGAGGACAGCTCTCTGGAAACACCATATATTTT. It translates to CASSLGGQLSGNTIYF.

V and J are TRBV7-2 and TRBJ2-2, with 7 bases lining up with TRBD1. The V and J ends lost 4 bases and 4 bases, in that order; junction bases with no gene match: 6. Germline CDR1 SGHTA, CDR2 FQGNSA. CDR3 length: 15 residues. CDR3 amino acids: CASSSGTAVTGELFF. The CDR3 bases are TGTGCCAGCAGCTCCGGGACAGCGGTCACCGGGGAGCTGTTTTTT.

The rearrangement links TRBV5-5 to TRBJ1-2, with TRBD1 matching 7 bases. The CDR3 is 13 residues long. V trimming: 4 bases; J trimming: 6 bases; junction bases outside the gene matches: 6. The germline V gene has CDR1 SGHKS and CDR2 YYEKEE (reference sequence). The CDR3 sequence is CASSLRQGDGYTF. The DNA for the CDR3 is TGTGCCAGCAGCCTACGACAGGGAGATGGCTACACCTTC.

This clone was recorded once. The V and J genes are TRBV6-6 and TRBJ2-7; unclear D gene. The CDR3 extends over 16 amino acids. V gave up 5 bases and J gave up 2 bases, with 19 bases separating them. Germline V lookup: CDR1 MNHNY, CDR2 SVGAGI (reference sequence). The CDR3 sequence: CASSPPPSRSTYEQYF. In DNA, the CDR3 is TGTGCCAGCAGTCCCCCTCCGTCTCGGAGCACCTACGAGCAGTACTTC.

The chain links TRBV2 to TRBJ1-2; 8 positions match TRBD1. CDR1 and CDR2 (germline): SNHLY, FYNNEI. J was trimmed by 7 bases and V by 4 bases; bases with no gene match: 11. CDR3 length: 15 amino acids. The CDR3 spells CASSAGRQGISGYTF. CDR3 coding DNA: TGTGCCAGCAGTGCGGGTCGACAGGGGATCTCTGGCTACACCTTC.

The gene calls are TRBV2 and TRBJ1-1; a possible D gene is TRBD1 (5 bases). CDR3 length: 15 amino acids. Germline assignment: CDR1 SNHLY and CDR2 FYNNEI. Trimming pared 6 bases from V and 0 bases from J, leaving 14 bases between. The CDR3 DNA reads TGTGCCAGCAGACTTTCAAGGGGAATGAACACTGAAGCTTTCTTT. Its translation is CASRLSRGMNTEAFF.

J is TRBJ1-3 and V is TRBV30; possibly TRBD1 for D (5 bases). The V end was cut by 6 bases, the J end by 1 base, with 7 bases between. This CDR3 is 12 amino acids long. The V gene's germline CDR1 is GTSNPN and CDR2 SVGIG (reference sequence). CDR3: CACRQSGNTIYF. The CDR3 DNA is TGTGCCTGCCGACAGTCTGGAAACACCATATATTTT.